The 30 T cell receptor beta chains listed next were all sequenced from one sample in a study of blood T cell repertoires in COVID-19 (dated by TCRdb to about 2020). Libraries were made using the immunoSEQ multiplex PCR assay. The table comes from immuneACCESS by way of TCRdb, which keeps in-frame sequences with V and J called. Part of the clones is missing from these tables; in studies checked, under half for an unresolved V gene and the rest for unknown reasons. The table for this sample lists 150,000 to 200,000 clones; 70% to 90% of them were counted only once. The ten biggest clones cover about 1% of the sample. Specimen: peripheral blood. The receptors were sampled from a man between 40 and 49 years old with acute or convalescent COVID-19.

This clone has more than one count but fewer than ten. The chain has TRBV19 and TRBJ1-2; D unresolved. Germline-derived CDR1 and CDR2 are LNHDA and SQIVND (reference sequence). With 3 bases removed from V and 8 bases from J, the gap between germline ends came to 13 bases. This CDR3 contains 13 residues. The CDR3 protein is CASSIGTERGYTF. Here the CDR3 DNA reads TGTGCCAGTAGTATCGGAACAGAACGAGGCTACACCTTC. Together with reference TRBV19 and TRBJ1-2, the CDR3 gives the full variable domain: DGGITQSPKYLFRKEGQNVTLSCEQNLNHDAMYWYRQDPGQGLRLIYYSQIVNDFQKGDIAEGYSVSREKKESFPLTVTSAQKNPTAFYLCASSIGTERGYTFGSGTRLTVV.

The chain carries TRBV5-4 and TRBJ1-1; D is unclear. Germline assignment: CDR1 SGHNT and CDR2 YYREEE (reference sequence). Trimming cost V 3 bases and J 7 bases, with 10 bases left between them. The CDR3 totals 12 residues. CDR3 sequence: CASSWPYSEAFF. CDR3 DNA: TGTGCCAGCAGCTGGCCCTACAGTGAAGCTTTCTTT.

The gene calls are TRBV12-5 and TRBJ2-2; D perhaps matches TRBD2 (5 bases). The CDR3 totals 17 residues. CDR1 LGHNT and CDR2 FRNRAP come from the germline V gene. V lost 3 bases and J lost 1, with 15 bases in between. The CDR3 nucleotides read TGTGCTAGTGGTTTCCCCCGGGGTAGCGAGAACACCGGGGAGCTGTTTTTT. It translates to CASGFPRGSENTGELFF.

The chain combines TRBV27 with TRBJ1-6, with D perhaps TRBD1 (5 bases). The V gene's germline CDR1 is MNHEY and CDR2 SMNVEV (reference sequence). The length of the CDR3 is 14 residues. V lost 6 bases to trimming and J lost 3 bases, with 9 bases between them. The CDR3: CASRDDSYNSPLHF. CDR3 nucleotide sequence: TGTGCCAGCAGAGATGACAGCTATAATTCACCCCTCCACTTT.

The rearrangement links TRBV6-5 to TRBJ1-5; TRBD1 aligns across 8 bases. Unmatched junction bases numbered 8, after V lost 6 bases and J lost 7 bases. CDR1 is MNHEY and CDR2 is SVGAGI in the germline V gene. The CDR3 has 14 residues. CDR3 loop: CASSRGQGDQPQHF. The CDR3 nucleotides are TGTGCCAGCAGCCGCGGACAGGGTGACCAGCCCCAGCATTTT.

This clone was seen a single time. The chain employs TRBV12-5 and TRBJ2-1; a weak D match, TRBD1 (6 bases). Trimming shortened V by 4 bases and J by 4 bases, and 8 bases separated the two germline ends. The CDR3 runs to 13 residues. Germline-derived CDR1 and CDR2 are LGHNT and FRNRAP. The CDR3 region has the DNA TGTGCTAGTGGTTGGGGACAATACAATGAGCAGTTCTTC. The encoded protein is CASGWGQYNEQFF.

CDR3 in DNA: TGTGCCAGCAGTGTCCGGGACAATCAGCCCCAGCATTTT. It yields the protein CASSVRDNQPQHF. V gene TRBV2 combines with J gene TRBJ1-5; D ambiguous. CDR1 is SNHLY and CDR2 is FYNNEI in the germline V gene. CDR3 length: 13 residues. Deletions cut 4 bases from V and 3 bases from J, with 7 bases between.

This rearrangement joins TRBV6-5 to TRBJ1-5, with a tentative D call TRBD1 (5 bases). From germline, CDR1 is MNHEY and CDR2 SVGAGI. Trimming pared 6 bases from V and 8 bases from J, leaving 17 bases between. CDR3 length: 14 residues. The CDR3 is CASRSPGGSKPQHF. The CDR3, as DNA: TGTGCCAGCAGGTCCCCCGGGGGAAGTAAGCCCCAGCATTTT.

The genes are TRBV18 and TRBJ1-1; a weak D match, TRBD1 (6 bases). CDR1 KGHSH and CDR2 LQKENI come from the germline V gene. V lost 2 bases to trimming and J lost 11 bases, with 12 bases between them. This CDR3 is 12 amino acids long. CDR3 amino acids: CASSPSGQGAFF. In DNA form, the CDR3 reads TGTGCCAGCTCACCAAGCGGCCAGGGGGCTTTCTTT.

The chain joins TRBV15 to TRBJ1-1, with D possibly being TRBD1 (5 bases). V was shortened by 4 bases and J by 5 bases, with 8 bases between the two germline ends. The germline V gene has CDR1 LNHNV and CDR2 YYDKDF (reference sequence). The CDR3 contains 12 residues. CDR3 nucleotides: TGTGCCACCAGCACTTCAGGGACTGAAGCTTTCTTT. Amino acid sequence: CATSTSGTEAFF.

This clone was found once. The V and J genes are TRBV11-3 and TRBJ2-7; D is unresolved. CDR3 size: 11 residues. V was cut by 4 bases and J by 6 bases, with 7 bases left in between. CDR1 SGHNT and CDR2 YENEEA come from the germline V gene. CDR3 in DNA: TGTGCCAGCAGCTCCAACGGCGAGCAGTACTTC. The encoded protein is CASSSNGEQYF.

J is TRBJ1-4 and V is TRBV4-2; D may be TRBD1 (5 bases). CDR3 length equals 14 residues. The ends were cut back, 4 bases at V and 5 bases at J, with 11 bases in the middle. Looked up from germline, CDR1 is LGHNA and CDR2 is YNFKEQ. This chain's CDR3 is CASSLREGNEKLFF. In nucleotides, the CDR3 is TGTGCCAGCAGCCTTCGGGAGGGGAATGAAAAACTGTTTTTT.

This chain joins TRBV28 and TRBJ1-5, with 7 bases lining up with TRBD1. The CDR3 runs to 15 residues. V was pared by 2 bases and J by 6 bases, with 7 bases of the junction left unmatched. Germline V gene data show CDR1 as MDHEN and CDR2 as SYDVKM. The CDR3 sequence: CASSLKVDRVQPQHF. The CDR3 nucleotides are TGTGCCAGCAGTTTAAAGGTCGACAGGGTTCAGCCCCAGCATTTT.

The J gene is TRBJ2-5, the V gene TRBV18; a weak D match, TRBD1 (5 bases). Deletions cut 0 bases from V and 3 bases from J, with 11 bases between. CDR3 length: 15 residues. Germline CDR1 and CDR2: KGHSH and LQKENI. CDR3 loop: CASSPPSSREETQYF. The CDR3 nucleotides read TGTGCCAGCTCACCACCGTCCTCCAGGGAAGAGACCCAGTACTTC.

V is TRBV28 and J is TRBJ2-7; possibly TRBD2 for D (5 bases). From germline, CDR1 is MDHEN and CDR2 SYDVKM. The CDR3 is 14 amino acids. Trimming stripped 3 bases from V and 5 bases from J, with 14 bases between. CDR3 residues: CASSLGGLGHEQYF. The CDR3 bases are TGTGCCAGCAGTTTGGGCGGGTTGGGCCACGAGCAGTACTTC.

The gene calls are TRBV7-2 and TRBJ2-2; a possible D gene is TRBD1 (6 bases). With 1 base removed from V and 4 bases from J, the gap between germline ends came to 10 bases. Germline V gene lookup returns CDR1 SGHTA and CDR2 FQGNSA. The CDR3 is made up of 15 amino acids. This chain's CDR3 is CASSLDRVATGELFF. The CDR3 region has the DNA TGTGCCAGCAGCTTAGACAGGGTAGCCACCGGGGAGCTGTTTTTT.

The genes are TRBV2 and TRBJ1-2, with D possibly being TRBD1 (5 bases). Germline-derived CDR1 and CDR2 are SNHLY and FYNNEI. V lost 4 bases to trimming and J lost 6 bases, with 15 bases between them. The CDR3 has 14 amino acids. CDR3 nucleotides: TGTGCCAGCAGTGGACAGAGATCCACTCATGGCTACACCTTC. This translates into CASSGQRSTHGYTF. Combining the CDR3 with reference TRBV2 and TRBJ1-2 gives the whole variable domain EPEVTQTPSHQVTQMGQEVILRCVPISNHLYFYWYRQILGQKVEFLVSFYNNEISEKSEIFDDQFSVERPDGSNFTLKIRSTKLEDSAMYFCASSGQRSTHGYTFGSGTRLTVV.

V gene TRBV30 combines with J gene TRBJ1-2; no clear D gene. Germline V gives CDR1 GTSNPN, CDR2 SVGIG (reference sequence). The CDR3 is made up of 15 amino acids. Trimming pared 2 bases from V and 4 bases from J, leaving 17 bases between. CDR3 in amino acids: CAWSPPGGQPYGYTF. CDR3 sequence (DNA): TGTGCCTGGAGTCCCCCCGGCGGGCAGCCCTATGGCTACACCTTC.

This sequence joins TRBV11-1 and TRBJ1-1, with no clear D. This CDR3 comprises 13 residues. V lost 4 bases and J 0 bases, leaving 6 bases between the germline ends. Looked up from germline, CDR1 is SGHAT and CDR2 is FQDESV (reference sequence). The DNA of the CDR3 is TGTGCCAGCAGCTGGAGTTTGAACACTGAAGCTTTCTTT. It specifies CASSWSLNTEAFF.

The rearrangement uses TRBV13 and TRBJ2-7, with D maybe TRBD2 (7 bases). Germline CDR1 PRHDT, CDR2 FYEKMQ (reference sequence). V lost 8 bases and J lost 3, with 14 bases in between. The length of the CDR3 is 13 residues. This chain's CDR3 is CASGRGGRYEQYF. Here the CDR3 DNA reads TGTGCCAGCGGTCGCGGGGGCCGCTACGAGCAGTACTTC.

The chain is built from TRBV19 and TRBJ1-2; D gene uncertain. The germline V gene encodes CDR1 LNHDA and CDR2 SQIVND (reference sequence). The V end lost 4 bases, the J end lost 11 bases, and 17 bases lay between the germline ends. The CDR3 contains 13 residues. Here the CDR3 reads CASSRAGDQGYTF. CDR3 bases: TGTGCCAGTAGTAGAGCCGGGGATCAAGGGTACACCTTC.

A few counts support this clone. This chain connects TRBV16 to TRBJ2-2; 8 bases are a match to TRBD1. This CDR3 comprises 16 residues. The germline CDR1 and CDR2 sequences are KGHSY and FQNENV. V dropped 4 bases and J dropped 7; count of bases not matched to a gene: 11. CDR3 sequence: CASSPSDRVDYGELFF. The CDR3 coding sequence is TGTGCCAGCAGCCCTTCGGACAGGGTCGATTACGGGGAGCTGTTTTTT.

This rearrangement joins TRBV5-4 to TRBJ2-5, with D possibly being TRBD1 (6 bases). Germline values: CDR1 SGHNT, CDR2 YYREEE (reference sequence). V shed 5 bases and J shed 5 bases, with 10 bases lying between them. CDR3 size: 12 residues. CDR3 region: CASRGAGETQYF. CDR3 nucleotides: TGTGCCAGCAGGGGGGCTGGTGAGACCCAGTACTTC. Filled out from reference TRBV5-4 and TRBJ2-5, the complete variable domain reads ETGVTQSPTHLIKTRGQQVTLRCSSQSGHNTVSWYQQALGQGPQFIFQYYREEENGRGNFPPRFSGLQFPNYSSELNVNALELDDSALYLCASRGAGETQYFGPGTRLLVL.

In its sample, this clone was seen a few times. This chain joins TRBV9 and TRBJ1-6, with D possibly matching TRBD1 (6 bases). CDR3 size: 15 residues. Germline V gene sequence: CDR1 SGDLS, CDR2 YYNGEE. The V end lost 7 bases, the J end lost 6 bases, and 17 bases lay between the germline ends. The CDR3 protein is CASGAGTTTNSPLHF. In DNA form, the CDR3 reads TGTGCCAGCGGAGCCGGGACAACAACTAATTCACCCCTCCACTTT.

The chain joins TRBV5-5 to TRBJ2-2; 10 nucleotides line up with TRBD2. There are 16 residues in the CDR3. Germline lookup yields CDR1 SGHKS and CDR2 YYEKEE (reference sequence). J lost 3 bases, V lost 0 bases, and 2 bases had no gene match. The CDR3 DNA is TGTGCCAGCAGCTTGGAACTAGCGGGGTACACCGGGGAGCTGTTTTTT. Translation gives CASSLELAGYTGELFF.

This chain links TRBV15 with TRBJ1-1; 11 nucleotides match TRBD1. The CDR3 has 13 residues. V shed 3 bases and J 11 bases; nucleotides not matched to a gene: 5. Looked up from germline, CDR1 is LNHNV and CDR2 is YYDKDF (reference sequence). CDR3 in amino acids: CATSRSGQGAAFF. The CDR3 DNA sequence: TGTGCCACCAGCAGGTCAGGACAGGGGGCGGCTTTCTTT.

The CDR3 DNA reads TGTGCCAGTAGTACCCCACTAGCGGGGGCCTACAATGAGCAGTTCTTC. Translating it yields CASSTPLAGAYNEQFF. The V and J genes are TRBV19 and TRBJ2-1; 11 bases agree with TRBD2. The germline V gene has CDR1 LNHDA and CDR2 SQIVND (reference sequence). The CDR3 runs to 16 residues. With V trimmed by 4 bases and J by 2 bases, 4 bases remained unmatched. The whole variable domain, remainder taken from reference TRBV19 and TRBJ2-1, is DGGITQSPKYLFRKEGQNVTLSCEQNLNHDAMYWYRQDPGQGLRLIYYSQIVNDFQKGDIAEGYSVSREKKESFPLTVTSAQKNPTAFYLCASSTPLAGAYNEQFFGPGTRLTVL.

The chain joins TRBV3-1 (or the pseudogene TRBV3-2) to TRBJ1-1; possibly TRBD1 for D (5 bases). Germline V gene sequence: CDR1 LGHDT, CDR2 YNNKEL (reference sequence). CDR3 size: 15 residues. Trimming shortened V by 4 bases and J by 7 bases, and 19 bases separated the two germline ends. CDR3 protein: CASSRTQTETDEAFF. CDR3 in DNA: TGTGCCAGCAGCCGAACACAGACAGAGACAGATGAAGCTTTCTTT.

The count of this clone is one. This rearrangement joins TRBV12-3 or TRBV12-4 to TRBJ2-1, with a possible D match to TRBD2 (6 bases). V was cut by 4 bases and J by 6 bases, with 10 bases left in between. CDR3 length equals 13 residues. The CDR3 sequence is CASSSPGANEQFF. As DNA, the CDR3 is TGTGCCAGCAGTTCCCCGGGAGCCAATGAGCAGTTCTTC.

This rearrangement joins TRBV5-6 to TRBJ2-7; 7 nucleotides agree with TRBD1. Losses at the gene ends were 2 bases for V and 5 bases for J; bases not matched to a gene: 1. Germline V CDR1 and CDR2: SGHDT, YYEEEE. This CDR3 region has 12 residues. DNA for the CDR3: TGTGCCAGCAGCTTTGACAGGGACGAGCAGTACTTC. It translates to CASSFDRDEQYF. The whole variable domain, remainder taken from reference TRBV5-6 and TRBJ2-7, is DAGVTQSPTHLIKTRGQQVTLRCSPKSGHDTVSWYQQALGQGPQFIFQYYEEEERQRGNFPDRFSGHQFPNYSSELNVNALLLGDSALYLCASSFDRDEQYFGPGTRLTVT.